Below are 19 T cell receptor beta chains sequenced from a single sample in a study of shared clonotypes between healthy human individuals. This table comes from immunoSEQ multiplex PCR, and its TCRdb copy is limited to in-frame clones, with some not included. The data hold approximately 460,000 clones, with more than 70% observed a single time. Sequencing was done on a sample of PBMCs. These receptors were taken from a woman in her 40s in good health. Some clones in this sample may be carry-over from other donors' samples.

The V and J genes are TRBV9 and TRBJ2-7, with 9 bases matching TRBD1. V lost 0 bases, J lost 3 bases, and 4 bases stayed unmatched. Germline assignment: CDR1 SGDLS and CDR2 YYNGEE. The CDR3 is 15 amino acids. CDR3 loop: CASSVDGTGYYEQYF. The DNA of the CDR3 is TGTGCCAGCAGCGTAGACGGGACAGGGTACTACGAGCAGTACTTC.

The CDR3, as DNA: TGTGCCAGCAGCGGACTAGCGGTATTCAACACAGATACGCAGTATTTT. Translation gives CASSGLAVFNTDTQYF. The chain recombines TRBV6-6 with TRBJ2-3, with 10 bases aligning to TRBD2. The germline V gene has CDR1 MNHNY and CDR2 SVGAGI (reference sequence). Trimming removed 6 bases from V and 2 bases from J; junction bases left unmatched: 8. This CDR3 comprises 16 residues.

This chain connects TRBV30 to TRBJ2-7; possible D gene TRBD2, 6 bases. From germline, CDR1 is GTSNPN and CDR2 SVGIG (reference sequence). V was pared by 2 bases and J by 3 bases, with 11 bases between. The CDR3 is 13 residues long. CDR3 residues: CAWSPGDHYEQYF. The CDR3 coding sequence is TGTGCCTGGAGTCCGGGAGACCACTACGAGCAGTACTTC. The full variable domain, its missing parts supplied by reference TRBV30 and TRBJ2-7, is SQTIHQWPATLVQPVGSPLSLECTVEGTSNPNLYWYRQAAGRGLQLLFYSVGIGQISSEVPQNLSASRPQDRQFILSSKKLLLSDSGFYLCAWSPGDHYEQYFGPGTRLTVT.

The chain has TRBV6-1 and TRBJ2-4; TRBD1 aligns across 7 bases. The V gene end was trimmed by 8 bases and the J gene end by 9 bases; junction bases not matched to a gene: 7. Germline CDR1 is MNHNS and CDR2 is SASEGT. The CDR3 totals 12 residues. This CDR3 is CASDHRGSIQYF. CDR3 sequence (DNA): TGTGCCAGCGACCACAGGGGTTCCATTCAGTACTTC.

The chain links TRBV30 to TRBJ2-7, with TRBD1 matching 9 bases. This CDR3 has 15 amino acids. Germline-derived CDR1 and CDR2 are GTSNPN and SVGIG (reference sequence). J was trimmed by 1 base and V by 2 bases; bases with no gene match: 6. The CDR3 nucleotides read TGTGCCTGGAGTCCGGACAGGGGAGCATCCTACGAGCAGTACTTC. The encoded protein is CAWSPDRGASYEQYF.

Note on this clone: The sample holds other DNA sequences that translate to the same CDR3. This rearrangement joins TRBV6-1 to TRBJ2-1, with 10 bases fitting TRBD2. The CDR3 contains 14 residues. Per germline, CDR1 MNHNS and CDR2 SASEGT. J gave up 7 bases and V 5 bases, and 5 bases lay outside the gene matches. This CDR3 reads CASSLAGESNEQFF. CDR3 nucleotide sequence: TGTGCCAGCAGTCTAGCGGGAGAGAGTAATGAGCAGTTCTTC.

DNA of the CDR3: TGTGCCAGCAGCCAAGGAGAACAGGGAGGAGTTTCACCCCTCCACTTT. It specifies CASSQGEQGGVSPLHF. The chain is built from TRBV4-2 and TRBJ1-6, with TRBD1 as a possible D gene (6 bases). Germline CDR1 reads LGHNA; CDR2 reads YNFKEQ. The CDR3 spans 16 residues. The V end lost 1 base, the J end lost 9 bases, and 16 bases lay between the germline ends.

This clone has only one observation. The chain couples TRBV5-1 to TRBJ2-7; TRBD1 agrees at 8 bases. Looked up from germline, CDR1 is SGHRS and CDR2 is YFSETQ. The V segment lost 5 bases and the J segment 0 bases; nucleotides outside the gene matches: 10. The CDR3 length is 16 residues. The CDR3 sequence is CASRDAPGQGSYEQYF. The CDR3 DNA is TGCGCCAGCAGGGATGCCCCCGGACAGGGCTCCTACGAGCAGTACTTC.

This rearrangement joins TRBV4-2 to TRBJ1-2, with a tentative D call TRBD1 (6 bases). Per the germline V gene, CDR1 is LGHNA and CDR2 is YNFKEQ. The CDR3 length is 16 residues. V lost 4 bases, J lost 4 bases, and 19 bases lay in between. The DNA of the CDR3 is TGTGCCAGCAGCCCAGGGCCAGCAGGGGCCTTCTATGGCTACACCTTC. Translation: CASSPGPAGAFYGYTF.

The gene calls are TRBV7-9 and TRBJ2-2, with D uncertain. V was shortened by 2 bases and J by 3 bases, with 7 bases between the two germline ends. Germline CDR1 SEHNR, CDR2 FQNEAQ (reference sequence). The CDR3 sequence is 14 residues long. CDR3 amino acids: CASSLYTDTGELFF. CDR3 nucleotide sequence: TGTGCCAGCAGCTTATACACTGACACCGGGGAGCTGTTTTTT. The variable domain in full, with the rest retrieved from reference TRBV7-9 and TRBJ2-2, is DTGVSQNPRHKITKRGQNVTFRCDPISEHNRLYWYRQTLGQGPEFLTYFQNEAQLEKSRLLSDRFSAERPKGSFSTLEIQRTEQGDSAMYLCASSLYTDTGELFFGEGSRLTVL.

The CDR3 loop is CASSKTLAGDSYEQYF. The CDR3 region has the DNA TGTGCCAGCAGTAAGACACTAGCGGGAGACTCCTACGAGCAGTACTTC. The chain employs TRBV7-2 and TRBJ2-7; 11 bases map to TRBD2. This CDR3 has 16 amino acids. Germline trimming cut 6 bases from V and 0 bases from J; bases unmatched to any gene: 7. Germline loops: CDR1 SGHTA, CDR2 FQGNSA.

This rearrangement joins TRBV4-1 to TRBJ1-1; 7 bases agree with TRBD1. The V gene end was trimmed by 6 bases and the J gene end by 5 bases; junction bases not matched to a gene: 15. The germline gives CDR1 MGHRA, CDR2 YSYEKL. The CDR3 contains 16 residues. CDR3 nucleotides: TGCGCCAGCAGTCGCGGACAGGAAGCCCTGGGGACTGAAGCTTTCTTT. As protein: CASSRGQEALGTEAFF.

In this sample, this clone turned up once. This chain joins TRBV6-1 and TRBJ2-3; D ambiguous. This CDR3 region has 11 residues. The V end was cut by 2 bases, the J end by 8 bases, with 5 bases between. Germline V gives CDR1 MNHNS, CDR2 SASEGT. Here the CDR3 DNA reads TGTGCCAGCAGTGAACTATTTACGCAGTATTTT. This encodes CASSELFTQYF.

The rearrangement uses TRBV12-5 and TRBJ2-7; D ambiguous. The V end lost 7 bases, the J end lost 1 base, and 11 bases lay between the germline ends. The CDR3 runs 13 residues. Germline CDR1 reads LGHNT; CDR2 reads FRNRAP. CDR3 sequence reads: CASAPDGSYEQYF. The CDR3 DNA reads TGTGCTAGTGCTCCGGACGGTTCCTACGAGCAGTACTTC.

V is TRBV28 and J is TRBJ1-1, with D unresolved. From germline, CDR1 is MDHEN and CDR2 SYDVKM. The length of the CDR3 is 11 residues. V was pared by 8 bases and J by 2 bases, with 6 bases between. The CDR3 sequence: CASQYNTEAFF. The CDR3 nucleotides are TGTGCCAGCCAATATAACACTGAAGCTTTCTTT. Using reference TRBV28 and TRBJ1-1 for the parts outside the CDR3, the full variable domain is DVKVTQSSRYLVKRTGEKVFLECVQDMDHENMFWYRQDPGLGLRLIYFSYDVKMKEKGDIPEGYSVSREKKERFSLILESASTNQTSMYLCASQYNTEAFFGQGTRLTVV.

The J gene is TRBJ1-1, the V gene TRBV10-3; TRBD1 matches 8 bases. The V segment lost 7 bases and the J segment 4 bases; nucleotides outside the gene matches: 11. The CDR3 covers 15 residues. Germline V gene sequence: CDR1 ENHRY, CDR2 SYGVKD. The CDR3, as DNA: TGTGCCATCAACGGTCCCCAGGGGGCGGCCACTGAAGCTTTCTTT. Its translation: CAINGPQGAATEAFF.

This chain connects TRBV28 to TRBJ2-7, with D unresolved. The CDR3 has 12 residues. Trimming shortened V by 4 bases and J by 0 bases, and 4 bases separated the two germline ends. The V gene's germline CDR1 is MDHEN and CDR2 SYDVKM. The CDR3: CASSSNSYEQYF. The CDR3 nucleotides read TGTGCCAGCAGTTCGAACTCCTACGAGCAGTACTTC.

The gene calls are TRBV28 and TRBJ1-1; 7 nucleotides line up with TRBD1. The junction had 10 bases not matched to a gene; V was cut back by 4 bases and J by 5 bases. This CDR3 is 15 amino acids long. Germline V gene lookup returns CDR1 MDHEN and CDR2 SYDVKM. The CDR3 DNA sequence: TGTGCCAGCAGTTCATACAGGGGCAGGGATACTGAAGCTTTCTTT. It codes for CASSSYRGRDTEAFF.

The chain links TRBV18 to TRBJ1-2; perhaps TRBD1 as D (6 bases). V dropped 0 bases and J dropped 0 bases, with 23 bases sitting between them. The germline CDR1 and CDR2 sequences are KGHSH and LQKENI. The CDR3 runs 20 residues. As DNA, the CDR3 is TGTGCCAGCTCACCACCGTTATTTAGCCGACAGGCCTTAGCTAACTATGGCTACACCTTC. Translation gives CASSPPLFSRQALANYGYTF.